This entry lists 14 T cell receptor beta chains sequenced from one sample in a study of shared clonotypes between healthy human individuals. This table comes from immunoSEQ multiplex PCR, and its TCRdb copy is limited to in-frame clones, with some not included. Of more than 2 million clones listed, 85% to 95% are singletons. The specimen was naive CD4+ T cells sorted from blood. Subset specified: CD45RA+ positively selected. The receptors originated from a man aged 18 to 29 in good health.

The CDR3 reads CASARGRGGFGYTF. In DNA form, the CDR3 reads TGTGCCAGCGCACGAGGACGGGGCGGATTTGGCTACACCTTC. This rearrangement joins TRBV5-6 to TRBJ1-2; D might be TRBD1 (5 bases). There are 14 residues in the CDR3. Germline CDR1 is SGHDT and CDR2 is YYEEEE. V lost 7 bases and J 7 bases, leaving 20 bases between the germline ends.

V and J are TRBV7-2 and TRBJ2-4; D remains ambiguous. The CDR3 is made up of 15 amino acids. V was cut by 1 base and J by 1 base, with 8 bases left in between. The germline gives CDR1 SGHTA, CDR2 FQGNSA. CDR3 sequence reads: CASSLGFGAKNIQYF. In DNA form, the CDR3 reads TGTGCCAGCAGCTTAGGCTTCGGCGCCAAAAACATTCAGTACTTC.

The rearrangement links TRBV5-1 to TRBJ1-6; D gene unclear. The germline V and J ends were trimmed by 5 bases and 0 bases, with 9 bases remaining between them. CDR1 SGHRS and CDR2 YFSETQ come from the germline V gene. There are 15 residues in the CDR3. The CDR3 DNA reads TGCGCCAGCAGGGGCGAGGTCTCCTATAATTCACCCCTCCACTTT. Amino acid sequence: CASRGEVSYNSPLHF.

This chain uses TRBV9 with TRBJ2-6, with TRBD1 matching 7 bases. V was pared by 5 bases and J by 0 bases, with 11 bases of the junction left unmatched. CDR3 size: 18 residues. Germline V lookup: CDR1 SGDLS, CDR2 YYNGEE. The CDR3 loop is CASSLLGTVPSGANVLTF. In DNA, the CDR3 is TGTGCCAGCAGTCTACTCGGGACAGTCCCCTCTGGGGCCAACGTCCTGACTTTC.

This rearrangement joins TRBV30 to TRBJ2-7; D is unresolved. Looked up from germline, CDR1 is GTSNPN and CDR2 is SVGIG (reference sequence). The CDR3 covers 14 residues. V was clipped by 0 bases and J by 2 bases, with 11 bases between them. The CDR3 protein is CAWSVSSTTYEQYF. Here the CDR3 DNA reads TGTGCCTGGAGTGTCTCCTCAACCACCTACGAGCAGTACTTC.

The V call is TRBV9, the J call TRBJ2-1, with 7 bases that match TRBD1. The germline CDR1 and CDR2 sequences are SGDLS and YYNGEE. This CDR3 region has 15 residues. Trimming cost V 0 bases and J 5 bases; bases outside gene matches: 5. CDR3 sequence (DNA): TGTGCCAGCAGCGTAGAAAAGGGGGCGAACAATGAGCAGTTCTTC. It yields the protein CASSVEKGANNEQFF.

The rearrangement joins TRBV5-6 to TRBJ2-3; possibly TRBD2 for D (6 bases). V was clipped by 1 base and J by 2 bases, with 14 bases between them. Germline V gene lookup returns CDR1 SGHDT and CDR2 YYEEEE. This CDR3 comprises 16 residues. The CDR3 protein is CASSLPSGGSTDTQYF. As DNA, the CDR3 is TGTGCCAGCAGCTTGCCCAGCGGAGGGTCCACAGATACGCAGTATTTT. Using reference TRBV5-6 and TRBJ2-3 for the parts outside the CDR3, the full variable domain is DAGVTQSPTHLIKTRGQQVTLRCSPKSGHDTVSWYQQALGQGPQFIFQYYEEEERQRGNFPDRFSGHQFPNYSSELNVNALLLGDSALYLCASSLPSGGSTDTQYFGPGTRLTVL.

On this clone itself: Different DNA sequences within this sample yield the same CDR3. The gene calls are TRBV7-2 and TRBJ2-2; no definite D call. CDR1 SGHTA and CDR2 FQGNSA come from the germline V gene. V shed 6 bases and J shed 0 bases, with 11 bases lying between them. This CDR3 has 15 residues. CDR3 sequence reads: CASSLGSSNTGELFF. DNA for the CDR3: TGTGCCAGCAGTCTGGGAAGTTCGAACACCGGGGAGCTGTTTTTT.

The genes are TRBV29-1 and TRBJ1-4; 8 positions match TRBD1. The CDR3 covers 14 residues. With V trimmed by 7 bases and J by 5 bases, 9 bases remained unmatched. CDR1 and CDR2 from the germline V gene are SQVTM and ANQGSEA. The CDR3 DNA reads TGCAGCGCCGCACCCGGGACAGGAAATGAAAAACTGTTTTTT. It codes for CSAAPGTGNEKLFF.

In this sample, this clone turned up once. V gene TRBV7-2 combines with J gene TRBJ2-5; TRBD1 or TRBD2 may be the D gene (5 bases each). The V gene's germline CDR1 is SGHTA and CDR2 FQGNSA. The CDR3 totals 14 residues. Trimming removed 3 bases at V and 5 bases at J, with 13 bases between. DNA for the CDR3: TGTGCCAGCAGCTTGGGACGGGGTTGGGAGACCCAGTACTTC. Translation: CASSLGRGWETQYF.

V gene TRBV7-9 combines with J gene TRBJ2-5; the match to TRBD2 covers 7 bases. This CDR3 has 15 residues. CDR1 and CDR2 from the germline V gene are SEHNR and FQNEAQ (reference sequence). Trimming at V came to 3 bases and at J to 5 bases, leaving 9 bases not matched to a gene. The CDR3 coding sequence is TGTGCCAGCAGCTTCGCGGGAGTTAGTGGCGAGACCCAGTACTTC. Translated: CASSFAGVSGETQYF.

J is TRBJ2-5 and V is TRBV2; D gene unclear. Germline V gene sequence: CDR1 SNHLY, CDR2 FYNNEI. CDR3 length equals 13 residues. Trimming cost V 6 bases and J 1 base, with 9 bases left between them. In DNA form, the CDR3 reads TGTGCCAGCAGCCCGGATATCCAAGAGACCCAGTACTTC. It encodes CASSPDIQETQYF.

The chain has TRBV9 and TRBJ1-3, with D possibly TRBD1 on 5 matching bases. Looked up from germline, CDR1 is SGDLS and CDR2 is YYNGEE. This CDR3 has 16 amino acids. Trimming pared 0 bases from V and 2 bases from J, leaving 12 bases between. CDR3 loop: CASSVAGAGAGNTIYF. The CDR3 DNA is TGTGCCAGCAGCGTAGCCGGGGCTGGGGCTGGAAACACCATATATTTT.

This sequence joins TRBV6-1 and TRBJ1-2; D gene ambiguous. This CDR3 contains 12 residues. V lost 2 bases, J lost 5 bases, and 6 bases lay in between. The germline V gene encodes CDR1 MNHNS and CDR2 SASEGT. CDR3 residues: CASSEYVYGYTF. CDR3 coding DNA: TGTGCCAGCAGTGAATACGTATATGGCTACACCTTC.